This entry concerns a single TCR beta chain. This entry belongs to a study of blood T cells in healthy people across ages. The CDR3 runs 19 residues. The V gene end was trimmed by 3 bases and the J gene end by 4 bases; junction bases not matched to a gene: 15. Germline lookup yields CDR1 SGHRS and CDR2 YFSETQ. A J-beta primer mix and a sample-barcoded 5' primer were used in a second PCR of roughly 6 to 11 cycles. MiXCR was run by TCRdb on the 5' RACE reads, yielding one entry per CDR3 protein. The table includes about 1.8 million distinct CDR3 sequences, roughly 50% detected once. The chain joins TRBV5-1 to TRBJ2-1; TRBD2 matches at 11 bases. The source is a woman aged 40 to 55 in good health. Sequenced input: blood. CDR3 nucleotides: TGCGCCAGCAGCTCGGGGATAGGTGCTAGCGGGGGGCCTTACAATGAGCAGTTCTTC. This translates into CASSSGIGASGGPYNEQFF.